This TCR beta chain was sequenced during a study of blood T cell repertoires in COVID-19. Sequenced by immunoSEQ multiplex PCR; TCRdb stores in-frame clones only, minus some. The sample yields about 60,000 clones, roughly 84% seen once. The CDR3 runs to 16 residues. Looked up from germline, CDR1 is LGHDT and CDR2 is YNNKEL (reference sequence). V shed 0 bases and J 2 bases; nucleotides not matched to a gene: 4. This chain links TRBV3-1 (or the pseudogene TRBV3-2) with TRBJ1-5; 7 bases agree with TRBD1. This TCR derives from a man aged 60-69 years with COVID-19, enrolled during active disease. Sequenced input: peripheral blood. The CDR3 coding sequence is TGTGCCAGCAGCCAAGATGGAGGGGGCGGCAATCAGCCCCAGCATTTT. Protein: CASSQDGGGGNQPQHF.